This passage covers 32 T cell receptor beta chains from one sample sequenced in a study of blood T cell repertoires in COVID-19. Clones were read by immunoSEQ multiplex PCR, and TCRdb kept only the in-frame ones, dropping some. The sample lists approximately 78,000 clones; approximately 88% were seen once. Input material: peripheral blood. The receptors originated from a man in his fifties with acute or convalescent COVID-19.

V usage is TRBV5-4 and J usage is TRBJ2-7; a possible D gene is TRBD2 (6 bases). V shed 0 bases and J shed 4 bases, with 8 bases lying between them. Germline-derived CDR1 and CDR2 are SGHNT and YYREEE (reference sequence). CDR3 length equals 13 residues. CDR3 bases: TGTGCCAGCAGCTTGGTCGGGGGTTACGAGCAGTACTTC. It codes for CASSLVGGYEQYF.

The V gene is TRBV14, the J gene TRBJ1-2; TRBD1 agrees at 7 bases. The CDR3 length is 18 residues. Unmatched junction bases numbered 14, after V lost 4 bases and J lost 0 bases. Germline V CDR1 and CDR2: SGHDN, FVKESK. The CDR3 reads CASSRPVKRDSTNYGYTF. CDR3 coding DNA: TGTGCCAGCAGCCGACCGGTGAAAAGGGACAGTACTAACTATGGCTACACCTTC.

The V call is TRBV19, the J call TRBJ1-2; the D gene is possibly TRBD1 (5 bases). V lost 3 bases, J lost 8 bases, and 13 bases lay in between. The CDR3 runs 13 residues. CDR1 and CDR2 (germline): LNHDA, SQIVND (reference sequence). Here the CDR3 DNA reads TGTGCCAGTAGTATTCCCGACAGTAGGGGCTACACCTTC. It specifies CASSIPDSRGYTF.

The gene calls are TRBV6-1 and TRBJ2-1, with D hard to call. Germline CDR1 MNHNS, CDR2 SASEGT. The V gene lost 1 base and the J gene lost 4 bases, with 8 bases spanning the gap. The CDR3 has 14 amino acids. CDR3 amino acids: CASSEGTAYNEQFF. The CDR3 coding sequence is TGTGCCAGCAGTGAAGGTACAGCATACAATGAGCAGTTCTTC.

V gene TRBV29-1 combines with J gene TRBJ1-2, with 7 bases matching TRBD1. The junction had 10 bases not matched to a gene; V was cut back by 4 bases and J by 5 bases. CDR1 and CDR2 (germline): SQVTM, ANQGSEA. The CDR3 totals 14 residues. CDR3 in DNA: TGCAGCGTTGTGTGGGACAGAGAACCTTATGGCTACACCTTC. This gives the protein CSVVWDREPYGYTF.

The chain couples TRBV7-8 to TRBJ1-5; D is perhaps TRBD1 (5 bases). The CDR3 is 16 amino acids. Per the germline V gene, CDR1 is SGHVS and CDR2 is FQNEAQ. With 1 base removed from V and 0 bases from J, the gap between germline ends came to 10 bases. For the CDR3, the DNA is TGTGCCAGCAGCTTAGAGGGGCGGCTTAGCAATCAGCCCCAGCATTTT. Its protein product is CASSLEGRLSNQPQHF.

This clone appeared a single time. This sequence joins TRBV19 and TRBJ2-2; 7 bases are a match to TRBD2. Germline trimming cut 6 bases from V and 2 bases from J; bases unmatched to any gene: 3. The length of the CDR3 is 14 residues. The germline CDR1 and CDR2 sequences are LNHDA and SQIVND (reference sequence). The CDR3, as DNA: TGTGCCAGTAGGCTAGCGGAAAACACCGGGGAGCTGTTTTTT. It translates to CASRLAENTGELFF.

The chain recombines TRBV11-1 with TRBJ1-1, with D perhaps TRBD1 (5 bases). The CDR3 covers 15 residues. From germline, CDR1 is SGHAT and CDR2 FQDESV (reference sequence). Trimming pared 5 bases from V and 3 bases from J, leaving 16 bases between. CDR3 sequence reads: CASSPIRVKDTEAFF. Here the CDR3 DNA reads TGTGCCAGCAGCCCCATCAGGGTTAAGGACACTGAAGCTTTCTTT. The full variable domain, completed using reference TRBV11-1 and TRBJ1-1, is EAEVAQSPRYKITEKSQAVAFWCDPISGHATLYWYRQILGQGPELLVQFQDESVVDDSQLPKDRFSAERLKGVDSTLKIQPAELGDSAMYLCASSPIRVKDTEAFFGQGTRLTVV.

The chain links TRBV15 to TRBJ1-2; TRBD1 might be the D (5 bases). The CDR3 has 16 amino acids. V lost 0 bases and J 2 bases, leaving 13 bases between the germline ends. Germline values: CDR1 LNHNV, CDR2 YYDKDF (reference sequence). The CDR3 sequence is CATSRDRDWQNYGYTF. In nucleotides, the CDR3 is TGTGCCACCAGCAGAGACCGGGACTGGCAGAACTATGGCTACACCTTC.

The chain is built from TRBV2 and TRBJ2-1; 12 positions match TRBD2. The CDR3 consists of 21 residues. Per the germline V gene, CDR1 is SNHLY and CDR2 is FYNNEI. The V and J ends lost 4 bases and 5 bases, in that order; junction bases with no gene match: 21. The CDR3 sequence is CASSGDATRLAGENPNNEQFF. The CDR3 bases are TGTGCCAGCAGTGGTGATGCGACGCGACTAGCGGGGGAGAATCCCAACAATGAGCAGTTCTTC. Based on the CDR3 plus reference TRBV2 and TRBJ2-1, the full variable domain is EPEVTQTPSHQVTQMGQEVILRCVPISNHLYFYWYRQILGQKVEFLVSFYNNEISEKSEIFDDQFSVERPDGSNFTLKIRSTKLEDSAMYFCASSGDATRLAGENPNNEQFFGPGTRLTVL.

The gene calls are TRBV27 and TRBJ1-4, with 7 nucleotides matching TRBD1. CDR1 and CDR2 (germline): MNHEY, SMNVEV (reference sequence). V lost 6 bases to trimming and J lost 7 bases; unmatched junction nucleotides: 14. The CDR3 runs 16 residues. The CDR3 spells CASSPTPTGWGEKLFF. The CDR3 region has the DNA TGTGCCAGCAGCCCAACCCCGACAGGGTGGGGTGAAAAACTGTTTTTT. Complete variable domain (other parts from reference TRBV27 and TRBJ1-4): EAQVTQNPRYLITVTGKKLTVTCSQNMNHEYMSWYRQDPGLGLRQIYYSMNVEVTDKGDVPEGYKVSRKEKRNFPLILESPSPNQTSLYFCASSPTPTGWGEKLFFGSGTQLSVL.

The J gene is TRBJ2-7, the V gene TRBV3-1 (or the pseudogene TRBV3-2), with 8 bases matching TRBD1. Germline V gene lookup returns CDR1 LGHDT and CDR2 YNNKEL (reference sequence). This CDR3 contains 14 residues. The junction had 10 bases not matched to a gene; V was cut back by 8 bases and J by 4 bases. The CDR3 is CASSRGQGQYEQYF. CDR3 bases: TGTGCCAGCTCTCGAGGACAGGGCCAATACGAGCAGTACTTC.

V gene TRBV30 combines with J gene TRBJ2-5, with 10 positions matching TRBD1. CDR1 and CDR2 (germline): GTSNPN, SVGIG (reference sequence). J was trimmed by 4 bases and V by 2 bases; bases with no gene match: 4. This CDR3 is 14 amino acids long. The CDR3 spells CAWSRTGGLETQYF. The CDR3 bases are TGTGCCTGGAGTCGGACAGGGGGGCTAGAGACCCAGTACTTC.

The CDR3 region has the DNA TGCAGCGTTGAACAGAGGATGAACACTGAAGCTTTCTTT. This sequence encodes CSVEQRMNTEAFF. The chain recombines TRBV29-1 with TRBJ1-1; D is uncertain. V lost 2 bases and J lost 0, with 7 bases in between. This CDR3 has 13 amino acids. Germline CDR1 SQVTM, CDR2 ANQGSEA.

The chain is built from TRBV15 and TRBJ2-7; 7 bases are shared with TRBD2. CDR1 and CDR2 (germline): LNHNV, YYDKDF (reference sequence). The ends lost 4 bases at V and 3 bases at J; junction bases unmatched: 9. This CDR3 has 15 residues. The CDR3 here is CATSTVQAGRYEQYF. CDR3 nucleotide sequence: TGTGCCACCAGCACCGTTCAAGCGGGGCGCTACGAGCAGTACTTC.

This sequence joins TRBV20-1 and TRBJ1-6; TRBD1 agrees at 9 bases. Germline assignment: CDR1 DFQATT and CDR2 SNEGSKA (reference sequence). CDR3 size: 15 residues. V gave up 3 bases and J gave up 10 bases; unmatched junction bases: 10. The CDR3 spells CSASRPGQGVSPLHF. CDR3 DNA sequence: TGCAGTGCTAGTCGACCGGGACAGGGCGTATCACCCCTCCACTTT.

V usage is TRBV20-1 and J usage is TRBJ2-2, with D perhaps TRBD2 (5 bases). V lost 3 bases to trimming and J lost 7 bases, with 12 bases between them. Germline V gene sequence: CDR1 DFQATT, CDR2 SNEGSKA (reference sequence). The CDR3 loop spans 13 amino acids. DNA for the CDR3: TGCAGTGCTAGTAGACTACCGGGCGGGGAGCTGTTTTTT. As protein: CSASRLPGGELFF.

The chain links TRBV5-1 to TRBJ1-4; 9 nucleotides line up with TRBD1. Germline V gene sequence: CDR1 SGHRS, CDR2 YFSETQ. The ends lost 4 bases at V and 8 bases at J; junction bases unmatched: 3. The CDR3 is made up of 13 amino acids. The DNA of the CDR3 is TGCGCCAGCAGCGGTGACAGGGGGGAAAAACTGTTTTTT. Its translation: CASSGDRGEKLFF. Variable domain in full (rest from reference TRBV5-1 and TRBJ1-4): KAGVTQTPRYLIKTRGQQVTLSCSPISGHRSVSWYQQTPGQGLQFLFEYFSETQRNKGNFPGRFSGRQFSNSRSEMNVSTLELGDSALYLCASSGDRGEKLFFGSGTQLSVL.

In its sample, this clone was seen a few times. The J gene is TRBJ1-1, the V gene TRBV5-6; 9 bases are a match to TRBD1. V was pared by 4 bases and J by 3 bases, with 7 bases of the junction left unmatched. The CDR3 covers 15 residues. Germline lookup yields CDR1 SGHDT and CDR2 YYEEEE. This CDR3 reads CASSPPGTGYTEAFF. CDR3 bases: TGTGCCAGCAGCCCCCCCGGGACAGGGTACACTGAAGCTTTCTTT.

The chain is built from TRBV13 and TRBJ1-1; D not certain. The CDR3 totals 14 residues. The ends were cut back, 5 bases at V and 4 bases at J, with 14 bases in the middle. From germline, CDR1 is PRHDT and CDR2 FYEKMQ (reference sequence). The CDR3 loop reads CASSRGRPTTEAFF. As DNA, the CDR3 is TGTGCCAGCAGCCGCGGGCGCCCGACCACTGAAGCTTTCTTT.

The genes are TRBV27 and TRBJ1-5; 9 bases are shared with TRBD1. V trimming: 2 bases; J trimming: 5 bases; junction bases outside the gene matches: 4. The CDR3 runs 15 residues. Germline V gene sequence: CDR1 MNHEY, CDR2 SMNVEV (reference sequence). Here the CDR3 DNA reads TGTGCCAGCAGTTTACGGGGACAGGGATATCAGCCCCAGCATTTT. This sequence encodes CASSLRGQGYQPQHF.

The CDR3: CASSTTGGYSNQPQHF. DNA for the CDR3: TGTGCCAGTAGTACAACAGGGGGTTATAGCAATCAGCCCCAGCATTTT. The chain is built from TRBV19 and TRBJ1-5; the match to TRBD1 covers 8 bases. V dropped 4 bases and J dropped 0; count of bases not matched to a gene: 5. CDR3 size: 16 residues. From germline, CDR1 is LNHDA and CDR2 SQIVND (reference sequence).

The rearrangement joins TRBV5-4 to TRBJ1-4, with D unresolved. The CDR3 totals 14 residues. Per germline, CDR1 SGHNT and CDR2 YYREEE (reference sequence). Trimming pared 5 bases from V and 4 bases from J, leaving 12 bases between. CDR3 coding DNA: TGTGCCAGCAGTCCCCAACACAATAATGAAAAACTGTTTTTT. Protein sequence: CASSPQHNNEKLFF.

J is TRBJ2-7 and V is TRBV27; D remains unclear. Trimming removed 6 bases from V and 3 bases from J, with 18 bases in between. The CDR3 is 15 residues long. The germline gives CDR1 MNHEY, CDR2 SMNVEV (reference sequence). The CDR3 DNA is TGTGCCAGCAGCCTTACCCTGCTAGGCAACTACGAGCAGTACTTC. This translates into CASSLTLLGNYEQYF.

The chain combines TRBV4-2 with TRBJ2-3, with 8 nucleotides matching TRBD2. CDR3 length: 15 residues. CDR1 and CDR2 from the germline V gene are LGHNA and YNFKEQ. Germline trimming cut 6 bases from V and 2 bases from J; bases unmatched to any gene: 7. The CDR3 region has the DNA TGTGCCAGCAGTCATACTAGCGGTAACACAGATACGCAGTATTTT. Its translation is CASSHTSGNTDTQYF.

The chain couples TRBV5-1 to TRBJ1-1; D possibly corresponds to TRBD1 (6 bases). Trimming pared 0 bases from V and 5 bases from J, leaving 17 bases between. This CDR3 is built from 16 residues. CDR1 and CDR2 (germline): SGHRS, YFSETQ. This CDR3 is CASSLDFAGQGTEAFF. The CDR3 region has the DNA TGCGCCAGCAGCTTGGACTTCGCAGGGCAGGGGACTGAAGCTTTCTTT.

The chain links TRBV6-5 to TRBJ1-4; D gene uncertain. V lost 2 bases and J lost 7, with 11 bases in between. The CDR3 is 14 residues long. Germline V gene lookup returns CDR1 MNHEY and CDR2 SVGAGI. CDR3 residues: CASSYHGASEKLFF. The DNA for the CDR3 is TGTGCCAGCAGTTACCACGGAGCGAGTGAAAAACTGTTTTTT.

This chain uses TRBV15 with TRBJ1-6; D gene uncertain. The CDR3 contains 15 residues. V lost 5 bases, J lost 10 bases, and 18 bases lay in between. Germline V gene lookup returns CDR1 LNHNV and CDR2 YYDKDF (reference sequence). In DNA form, the CDR3 reads TGTGCCACCAGCGGGGAGAAGGAGATGGGGTCACCCCTCCACTTT. Protein product: CATSGEKEMGSPLHF.

This rearrangement joins TRBV1 to TRBJ2-3; the table gives TRBD1 as D, unverified against the DNA. TRBV1 corresponds to a pseudogene. The CDR3 length is 16 residues. The chain's CDR3 is CTSSQVRTNGPPTQYF. As DNA, the CDR3 is TGCACCAGCAGCCAAGTCCGGACAAACGGTCCACCTACGCAGTATTTT.

V gene TRBV24-1 combines with J gene TRBJ2-3; 8 nucleotides agree with TRBD1. This CDR3 comprises 15 residues. After removal of 4 bases from V and 1 base from J, the junction contained 3 bases not matched to a gene. The germline V gene encodes CDR1 KGHDR and CDR2 SFDVKD. The CDR3 sequence is CATSDLDRGTDTQYF. CDR3 bases: TGTGCCACCAGTGACTTGGACAGGGGCACAGATACGCAGTATTTT.

The chain links TRBV4-1 to TRBJ1-2, with 7 bases matching TRBD1. J was trimmed by 3 bases and V by 3 bases; bases with no gene match: 4. The CDR3 contains 14 residues. Germline V gene lookup returns CDR1 MGHRA and CDR2 YSYEKL. The CDR3 loop reads CASSHPDRDYGYTF. CDR3 bases: TGCGCCAGCAGCCACCCCGACAGGGACTATGGCTACACCTTC.

This clone appeared once. The V and J genes are TRBV6-5 and TRBJ1-4, with D possibly TRBD1 on 6 matching bases. Germline loops: CDR1 MNHEY, CDR2 SVGAGI. V was pared by 2 bases and J by 7 bases, with 17 bases between. The CDR3 extends over 16 amino acids. CDR3 protein: CASSYGGGGLGEKLFF. The CDR3 DNA reads TGTGCCAGCAGTTACGGGGGCGGGGGCCTTGGTGAAAAACTGTTTTTT.